This T cell receptor (beta chain) was documented in a study of T cell repertoires in cytomegalovirus infection. Study-wide context: TCR beta signatures that were public indicated CMV infection and matching HLA type.

Study-wide results and caveats: The cumulative frequency of public TCR beta families identified carriers of CMV plus the relevant HLA.

Via MiXCR, TCRdb re-called the reads, giving one row per CDR3 protein. The table includes 900,000 to 950,000 distinct CDR3 sequences, around 32% detected once. Germline V CDR1 and CDR2: LGHNA, YNFKEQ. This CDR3 is built from 21 residues. The trim removed 2 bases at V and 1 base at J, leaving 11 bases unmatched. A note on this clonotype: Its antigen is not known.

This material consisted of cultured CD8+ T cells from PBMCs, taken from culture after CMV antigen stimulation. This clonotype was obtained from a human donor in good health (CMV status not recorded). Some clones in this sample may be carry-over from other donors' samples. This chain connects TRBV4-2 to TRBJ2-2; 15 bases line up with TRBD2. CDR3 nucleotides: TGTGCCAGCAGCCAACAACCGATGGGACTAGCGGGGGGTTTGAACACCGGGGAGCTGTTTTTT. It yields the protein CASSQQPMGLAGGLNTGELFF.